This section outlines one T cell receptor beta chain sequence together with its context. Patients of the Seattle cohort, enrolled during active infection, were followed longitudinally. This specimen belongs to a study of blood T cell repertoires in COVID-19. Study summary: From the United States, Italy and Spain came samples of acute and convalescent COVID-19.

Original methodology: Estimated nucleated cell counts came from reference gene primer amplification. Repertoires were generated with immunoSEQ multiplex PCR, while TCRdb's copy carries only in-frame clones and drops some. V, J and clone size are taken as reported in that table, and D and trimming were inferred from the DNA itself. The data hold over 400,000 clones, with roughly 89% observed a single time. V lost 1 base, J lost 6 bases, and 7 bases lay in between. This CDR3 has 13 amino acids. The receptor was isolated from a woman aged 50 to 60 with COVID-19, enrolled during active disease. Sequenced input: peripheral blood. The chain links TRBV12-3 or TRBV12-4 to TRBJ2-1, with D possibly TRBD1 on 5 matching bases. The CDR3 bases are TGTGCCAGCAGTTTAGACAGGAGCAATGAGCAGTTCTTC. It codes for CASSLDRSNEQFF.